The rows below give T cell receptor beta chains drawn from one sample of a study of glioma-infiltrating T cells. TCRdb independently ran MiXCR on the multiplex PCR reads; one entry per CDR3 protein. The sample shows some 100,000 distinct CDR3 sequences, 25% of them seen only once. What was sequenced was glioma tissue, nonneoplastic brain tissue, or PBMCs (not recorded which). These receptors all come from a human donor with low-grade glioma or glioblastoma, undergoing nonglioma brain surgery, or in good health (not recorded which). CDR3s leave out the opening cysteine and the closing phenylalanine or tryptophan. D genes are given only for firm matches.

d_call j_call v_call cdr3_aa
NA TRBJ1-4 TRBV19 ASANGRLF
NA TRBJ2-1 TRBV2 ATPGRDQAAYNEQF
TRBD1 TRBJ1-5 TRBV10-3 AISDEGQGYQPQH
NA TRBJ2-1 TRBV19 ASRGAALPVNEQF
NA TRBJ1-1 TRBV18 ASLEGQSVSEAF
NA TRBJ2-7 TRBV20-1 SARRGHEQY
TRBD1 TRBJ2-7 TRBV28 ASSSVTGGTTYEQY
TRBD2 TRBJ2-1 TRBV7-2 ASRGSSGRYNEQF
NA TRBJ2-3 TRBV9 ASSVEASASDTQY
NA TRBJ2-5 TRBV4-3 ASSQDVDLQETQY
TRBD1 TRBJ2-7 TRBV6-2/TRBV6-3 ASSWSGGYEQH
TRBD2 TRBJ2-7 TRBV6-2/TRBV6-3 ASYSGRGGHEQY
NA TRBJ2-7 TRBV15 ATSRDLVVAYEQY
TRBD1 TRBJ1-1 TRBV28 ASLRGGANTEAF
NA TRBJ2-2 TRBV4-1 ASSHGSISGELF
NA TRBJ2-7 TRBV30 AWSVLDGAHN
TRBD2 TRBJ2-1 TRBV27 ASSLYFSGRSYNEQF
NA TRBJ2-5 TRBV12-3/TRBV12-4 ASSRLPPGPQETQY
NA TRBJ2-3 TRBV6-4 ASSDRVPHTDTQY
TRBD1 TRBJ2-3 TRBV29-1 SVSGTGYSTDTQY
TRBD2 TRBJ2-5 TRBV4-1 ASKKPGLADQETQY
NA TRBJ2-7 TRBV6-1 ASSVQTGYLYEQY
NA TRBJ2-1 TRBV28 ASGRVRDSHNEQF
NA TRBJ2-3 TRBV6-5 ASSYRWGPDTQY
TRBD1 TRBJ1-1 TRBV20-1 SATPDRGGEAF
NA TRBJ2-7 TRBV10-3 AISPKEGTYEQY
NA TRBJ1-5 TRBV3-1 ASSPWEGSNQPQH
NA TRBJ2-1 TRBV6-1 ASSVQSLNEQF
TRBD1 TRBJ1-2 TRBV9 ASSDSDRPYGYT
TRBD2 TRBJ2-3 TRBV6-1 ASSLGGGRGDTQY
NA TRBJ1-5 TRBV2 ASTLRSGGNQPQH
TRBD2 TRBJ2-1 TRBV19 ASSTLAGGYNEQF
NA TRBJ1-1 TRBV7-2 ASSLAGRMNTEAF
NA TRBJ1-1 TRBV7-2 ASSSKMRSDTEAF
TRBD1 TRBJ1-1 TRBV28 ASSTQGGTEAF
NA TRBJ1-1 TRBV7-2 ASSWGAGVVNTEAF
TRBD1 TRBJ2-7 TRBV11-2 ASSRNIGTGNYEQY
NA TRBJ1-1 TRBV7-8 ASSLADRGDPEAF
TRBD2 TRBJ2-5 TRBV28 ASSLSRTSGPQETQY
TRBD1 TRBJ1-1 TRBV27 ASSRQGAVTEAL
NA TRBJ2-7 TRBV10-3 AISESPATYEQY
NA TRBJ1-2 TRBV5-1 ASSLGTYGYT
TRBD1 TRBJ2-5 TRBV6-1 AGSLGQAQETQY
NA TRBJ1-2 TRBV7-9 ASSARDYNYT
NA TRBJ2-1 TRBV6-2/TRBV6-3 ASSYGLTGGMVHNEQF